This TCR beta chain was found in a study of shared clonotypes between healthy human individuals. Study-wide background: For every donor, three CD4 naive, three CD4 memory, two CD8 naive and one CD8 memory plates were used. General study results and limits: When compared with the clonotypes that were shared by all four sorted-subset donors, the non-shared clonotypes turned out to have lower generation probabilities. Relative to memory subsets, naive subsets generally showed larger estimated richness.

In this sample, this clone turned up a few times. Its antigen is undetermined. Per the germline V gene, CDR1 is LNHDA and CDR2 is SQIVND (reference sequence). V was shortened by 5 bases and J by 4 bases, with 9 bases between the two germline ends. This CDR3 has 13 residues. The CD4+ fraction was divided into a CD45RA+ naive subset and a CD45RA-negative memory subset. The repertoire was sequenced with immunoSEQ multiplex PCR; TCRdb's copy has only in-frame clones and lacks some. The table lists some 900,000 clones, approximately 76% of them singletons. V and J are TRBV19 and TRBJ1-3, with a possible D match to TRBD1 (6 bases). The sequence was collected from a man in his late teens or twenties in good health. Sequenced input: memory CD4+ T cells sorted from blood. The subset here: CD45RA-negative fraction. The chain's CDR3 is CASSRQGGNTIYF. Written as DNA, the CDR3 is TGTGCCAGTAGTCGCCAGGGGGGAAACACCATATATTTT.